These 5 T cell receptor beta chains share one sample of origin, sequenced in a study of molecular identifiers for immune sequencing clone quantification. MiXCR, run by TCRdb on the PCR reads, gives a single entry per CDR3 protein. There are about 97,000 distinct CDR3 sequences in the sample; 20% to 25% occur only once, and roughly 0.94% lies in the top ten. Sequenced material: naive CD8+ T cells from blood, with Jurkat cell RNA spiked in. As to subset: FACS-sorted CD8+CD4-CCR7+CD45RA+ naive T cells. The receptors were gathered from a human donor in good health. Some libraries in this study had Jurkat cell RNA spiked in.

This clonotype was found many times. The chain recombines TRBV29-1 with TRBJ2-5, with 11 nucleotides matching TRBD2. J was trimmed by 5 bases and V by 6 bases; bases with no gene match: 11. Germline CDR1 SQVTM, CDR2 ANQGSEA. The CDR3 has 15 residues. The CDR3 reads CSVEGTSGVQETQYF. For the CDR3, the DNA is TGCAGCGTAGAGGGGACTAGCGGTGTGCAGGAGACCCAGTACTTC.

This clonotype was seen only a few times. This chain joins TRBV5-5 and TRBJ2-2, with D possibly being TRBD1 or TRBD2 (5 bases each). V lost 0 bases and J lost 2, with 5 bases in between. In germline, CDR1 is SGHKS, CDR2 YYEKEE (reference sequence). This CDR3 contains 14 residues. CDR3 amino acids: CASSLGDNTGELFF. The CDR3 nucleotides are TGTGCCAGCAGCTTGGGGGACAACACCGGGGAGCTGTTTTTT.

This clonotype was observed at least ten times. The gene calls are TRBV6-2 or TRBV6-3 and TRBJ1-4; D remains unclear. Germline CDR1 reads MNHEY; CDR2 reads SVGEGT. The length of the CDR3 is 18 residues. Trimming pared 0 bases from V and 3 bases from J, leaving 17 bases between. The CDR3: CASSYSLRPSPANEKLFF. CDR3 sequence (DNA): TGTGCCAGCAGTTACTCCCTTCGACCTTCCCCAGCTAATGAAAAACTGTTTTTT.

For this clonotype: One end of the junction fails to match germline, which may point to a read error. The chain uses TRBV20-1 and TRBJ2-7; D remains unclear. The CDR3 is 14 residues long. Germline CDR1 DFQATT, CDR2 SNEGSKA (reference sequence). For the CDR3, the DNA is TGCCGTGCTCTAATTCGCCAGGAAACCTACGAGCAGTACTTC. Its protein product is CRALIRQETYEQYF.

This clonotype was recorded a few times. The J gene is TRBJ2-1, the V gene TRBV20-1; 7 positions match TRBD2. Germline V CDR1 and CDR2: DFQATT, SNEGSKA (reference sequence). The CDR3 totals 14 residues. Losses at the gene ends were 6 bases for V and 0 bases for J; bases not matched to a gene: 5. The CDR3 here is CSARPSGSYNEQFF. The CDR3 nucleotides read TGCAGTGCCCGTCCTAGCGGCTCCTACAATGAGCAGTTCTTC.